These 31 T cell receptor beta chains came from one sample sequenced in a study of T-cell memory formation after mild COVID-19. MiXCR, applied by TCRdb to the 5' RACE reads, yields one record per CDR3 protein. The sample shows roughly 380,000 distinct CDR3 sequences, around 27% of them seen only once. Sequencing was performed on PBMCs or a T cell subset sorted from them (not recorded which). The receptors derive from an adult woman who had mild COVID-19 (a few samples of this study predate the infection). Cell type and time point are not known.

This clonotype was seen more than once but under ten times. The chain uses TRBV13 and TRBJ1-1, with 8 bases identical to TRBD1. CDR1 is PRHDT and CDR2 is FYEKMQ in the germline V gene (reference sequence). V dropped 3 bases and J dropped 3; count of bases not matched to a gene: 6. The CDR3 is made up of 15 amino acids. The CDR3 spells CASSFRSGGYTEAFF. Written as DNA, the CDR3 is TGTGCCAGCAGCTTCCGCTCAGGGGGCTACACTGAAGCTTTCTTT.

The chain combines TRBV7-2 with TRBJ1-4; the D gene is possibly TRBD1 (5 bases). Germline loops: CDR1 SGHTA, CDR2 FQGNSA. The CDR3 sequence is 15 residues long. The V end lost 5 bases, the J end lost 12 bases, and 22 bases lay between the germline ends. The CDR3 coding sequence is TGTGCCAGCAGCCCCGACAGACCGGGATACCAGGAACTGTTTTTT. It specifies CASSPDRPGYQELFF.

At least ten counts were recorded for this clonotype. This chain uses TRBV7-9 with TRBJ2-7; TRBD1 agrees at 9 bases. This CDR3 contains 15 residues. V was clipped by 4 bases and J by 3 bases; unmatched bases: 7. Germline V gene data show CDR1 as SEHNR and CDR2 as FQNEAQ (reference sequence). The CDR3 spells CASSSPGQGSYEQYF. The CDR3 nucleotides read TGTGCCAGCAGCTCTCCGGGACAGGGTAGCTACGAGCAGTACTTC. The full variable domain, rest sourced from reference TRBV7-9 and TRBJ2-7, is DTGVSQNPRHKITKRGQNVTFRCDPISEHNRLYWYRQTLGQGPEFLTYFQNEAQLEKSRLLSDRFSAERPKGSFSTLEIQRTEQGDSAMYLCASSSPGQGSYEQYFGPGTRLTVT.

The J gene is TRBJ1-2, the V gene TRBV10-3, with D perhaps matching TRBD1 (5 bases). Trimming cost V 4 bases and J 2 bases, with 14 bases left between them. CDR3 length: 15 amino acids. Germline CDR1 and CDR2: ENHRY and SYGVKD. The CDR3 spells CAISGGEYQNYGYTF. The CDR3 nucleotides are TGTGCCATCAGTGGGGGCGAATACCAAAACTATGGCTACACCTTC.

This chain uses TRBV7-2 with TRBJ2-7; D perhaps matches TRBD2 (6 bases). Trimming left V 5 bases short and J 6 bases short, with 20 bases between. This CDR3 has 15 residues. Germline assignment: CDR1 SGHTA and CDR2 FQGNSA. CDR3 bases: TGTGCCAGCAGCCCCACGGCGGGGCAGGGAACCGAGCAGTACTTC. Translating gives CASSPTAGQGTEQYF.

The table lists this clonotype with a few counts. The J gene is TRBJ1-1, the V gene TRBV4-1; no clear D. The CDR3 consists of 13 residues. The V gene lost 1 base and the J gene lost 6 bases, with 9 bases spanning the gap. Germline loops: CDR1 MGHRA, CDR2 YSYEKL. The CDR3 DNA follows: TGCGCCAGCAGCCAAGGGCCGCCGGCTGAAGCTTTCTTT. It specifies CASSQGPPAEAFF.

J is TRBJ2-2 and V is TRBV24-1; D not resolved. The CDR3 loop spans 14 amino acids. V lost 6 bases and J lost 6, with 13 bases in between. Per germline, CDR1 KGHDR and CDR2 SFDVKD. CDR3 residues: CATSSTEVPGELFF. As DNA, the CDR3 is TGTGCCACCAGTTCAACTGAGGTTCCCGGGGAGCTGTTTTTT.

This clonotype has a single count. The genes are TRBV4-1 and TRBJ2-1; D gene ambiguous. The CDR3 covers 15 residues. Germline values: CDR1 MGHRA, CDR2 YSYEKL. Trimming took 1 base from V and 0 from J, leaving 7 bases between them. The CDR3 DNA sequence: TGCGCCAGCAGCCAAGCTAGGCTCTCCTACAATGAGCAGTTCTTC. It codes for CASSQARLSYNEQFF.

This clonotype showed up just a few times. The chain combines TRBV24-1 with TRBJ2-1; D gene unclear. The CDR3 covers 13 residues. V was clipped by 1 base and J by 10 bases, with 10 bases between them. CDR1 is KGHDR and CDR2 is SFDVKD in the germline V gene. The CDR3 nucleotides are TGTGCCACCAGTGATTTCGGAAGGAAGGAGCAGTTCTTC. As protein: CATSDFGRKEQFF.

This chain uses TRBV6-2 or TRBV6-3 with TRBJ2-1; 10 positions agree with TRBD2. The CDR3 has 15 residues. Germline trimming cut 6 bases from V and 3 bases from J; bases unmatched to any gene: 5. Per germline, CDR1 MNHEY and CDR2 SVGEGT. The chain's CDR3 is CASSLLAGIYNEQFF. The CDR3 DNA reads TGTGCCAGCAGCTTACTAGCGGGAATCTACAATGAGCAGTTCTTC.

This clonotype was seen a handful of times. This chain connects TRBV7-2 to TRBJ2-2; D remains ambiguous. The CDR3 has 14 amino acids. Germline V gene lookup returns CDR1 SGHTA and CDR2 FQGNSA. V lost 5 bases to trimming and J lost 6 bases, with 13 bases between them. DNA of the CDR3: TGTGCCAGCAGCCCCGGAAGGTCTCCCGGGGAGCTGTTTTTT. Protein product: CASSPGRSPGELFF.

The CDR3 DNA is TGTGCCAGCAGTTCGGGCCAGCAGTTCTTC. This gives the protein CASSSGQQFF. This chain connects TRBV12-3 or TRBV12-4 to TRBJ2-1, with D unresolved. Trimming shortened V by 4 bases and J by 11 bases, and 6 bases separated the two germline ends. There are 10 residues in the CDR3.

This chain links TRBV6-1 with TRBJ2-4; no reliable D call. The V end lost 2 bases, the J end lost 3 bases, and 17 bases lay between the germline ends. CDR3 length: 17 residues. Germline assignment: CDR1 MNHNS and CDR2 SASEGT. CDR3 nucleotide sequence: TGTGCCAGCAGTGAAAACCACCCCTCGGTTGGCAAAAACATTCAGTACTTC. Residues: CASSENHPSVGKNIQYF.

The chain recombines TRBV4-3 with TRBJ2-2; 16 nucleotides agree with TRBD2. CDR1 and CDR2 (germline): LGHNA, YSLEER. Trimming cost V 3 bases and J 3 bases; bases outside gene matches: 10. This CDR3 region has 20 residues. CDR3 in amino acids: CASSQLTGTSGRGYTGELFF. CDR3 in DNA: TGCGCCAGCAGCCAGTTGACCGGGACTAGCGGGAGGGGGTACACCGGGGAGCTGTTTTTT.

V is TRBV5-6 and J is TRBJ2-7; D gene ambiguous. Germline CDR1 reads SGHDT; CDR2 reads YYEEEE. V was shortened by 4 bases and J by 2 bases, with 13 bases between the two germline ends. The CDR3 consists of 14 residues. The CDR3, as DNA: TGTGCCAGCAGCGACTCGACGGGCGCCTACGAGCAGTACTTC. Its translation is CASSDSTGAYEQYF.

The CDR3 reads CASSERGLQPQHF. In DNA, the CDR3 is TGTGCCAGCAGTGAAAGGGGTCTCCAGCCCCAGCATTTT. V and J are TRBV2 and TRBJ1-5; D is perhaps TRBD1 (5 bases). Trimming took off 2 bases at V and 7 bases at J, with 9 bases between the two ends. Germline CDR1 reads SNHLY; CDR2 reads FYNNEI. The CDR3 runs 13 residues.

This clonotype has a handful of counts. V and J are TRBV4-1 and TRBJ2-5; no reliable D call. Germline values: CDR1 MGHRA, CDR2 YSYEKL. Deletions cut 0 bases from V and 5 bases from J, with 10 bases between. CDR3 length: 14 residues. This chain's CDR3 is CASSQDRSPETQYF. Here the CDR3 DNA reads TGCGCCAGCAGCCAAGATCGAAGCCCTGAGACCCAGTACTTC.

A few counts support this clonotype. The J gene is TRBJ2-7, the V gene TRBV7-9; D not resolved. The germline V and J ends were trimmed by 5 bases and 0 bases, with 11 bases remaining between them. CDR3 length equals 14 residues. CDR1 is SEHNR, CDR2 FQNEAQ, per germline (reference sequence). The CDR3 spells CASSPRTDSYEQYF. The CDR3 bases are TGTGCCAGCAGCCCCAGGACGGACTCCTACGAGCAGTACTTC.

The chain joins TRBV7-6 to TRBJ2-1, with 12 nucleotides matching TRBD2. The CDR3 consists of 14 residues. In germline, CDR1 is SGHVS, CDR2 FNYEAQ. V lost 5 bases, J lost 7 bases, and 3 bases stayed unmatched. The CDR3 nucleotides are TGTGCCAGCAGCGGACTAGCGGGGAGGAATGAGCAGTTCTTC. Translated: CASSGLAGRNEQFF.

The CDR3 coding sequence is TGTGCCAGCTCACCCCGGGACAGCGGCGAGCAGTACTTC. This sequence encodes CASSPRDSGEQYF. The V gene is TRBV18, the J gene TRBJ2-7, with 7 bases lining up with TRBD1. V shed 3 bases, J shed 6 bases, and the junction held 5 bases outside the gene matches. The CDR3 contains 13 residues. Germline V gene lookup returns CDR1 KGHSH and CDR2 LQKENI.

This clonotype appeared a few times. This sequence joins TRBV5-1 and TRBJ2-3; 8 bases line up with TRBD2. The CDR3 covers 15 residues. J gave up 2 bases and V 4 bases, and 6 bases lay outside the gene matches. Per the germline V gene, CDR1 is SGHRS and CDR2 is YFSETQ. In nucleotides, the CDR3 is TGCGCCAGCAGCCCACGGGAGGGGTCCACAGATACGCAGTATTTT. Its protein is CASSPREGSTDTQYF.

This CDR3 reads CSVPTPEWIDTQYF. CDR3 nucleotides: TGCAGCGTTCCTACCCCCGAATGGATAGATACGCAGTATTTT. The V call is TRBV29-1, the J call TRBJ2-3; D call uncertain. V was pared by 5 bases and J by 5 bases, with 17 bases between. The CDR3 is 14 amino acids. Germline lookup yields CDR1 SQVTM and CDR2 ANQGSEA.

The chain combines TRBV6-5 with TRBJ2-6; D remains unclear. V was trimmed by 6 bases and J by 0 bases, leaving 9 bases between them. Germline CDR1 is MNHEY and CDR2 is SVGAGI. CDR3 size: 15 residues. CDR3 sequence reads: CASRPGISGANVLTF. The DNA for the CDR3 is TGTGCCAGCAGGCCCGGAATCTCTGGGGCCAACGTCCTGACTTTC.

The chain employs TRBV6-1 and TRBJ2-2; D not certain. The CDR3 runs 13 residues. V lost 6 bases and J lost 9, with 14 bases in between. Germline V gene lookup returns CDR1 MNHNS and CDR2 SASEGT. The DNA of the CDR3 is TGTGCCAGCAGCCTGAAAGAACAGCGGGAGCTGTTTTTT. Translation: CASSLKEQRELFF.

This chain links TRBV9 with TRBJ2-1; TRBD2 is a possible D gene (6 bases). There are 12 residues in the CDR3. V lost 4 bases and J 9 bases, leaving 11 bases between the germline ends. In germline, CDR1 is SGDLS, CDR2 YYNGEE. The CDR3 DNA is TGTGCCAGCAGCTCAACTAGCTTTGAGCAGTTCTTC. This encodes CASSSTSFEQFF.

This clonotype was seen a handful of times. The V and J genes are TRBV7-2 and TRBJ2-1; D possibly corresponds to TRBD2 (7 bases). CDR3 length: 15 amino acids. Germline CDR1 and CDR2: SGHTA and FQGNSA. Trimming left V 5 bases short and J 4 bases short, with 15 bases between. The CDR3 sequence is CASSQRAGAYNEQFF. CDR3 coding DNA: TGTGCCAGCAGCCAGAGGGCGGGGGCTTACAATGAGCAGTTCTTC. The full variable domain, with the rest looked up from reference TRBV7-2 and TRBJ2-1, is GAGVSQSPSNKVTEKGKDVELRCDPISGHTALYWYRQSLGQGLEFLIYFQGNSAPDKSGLPSDRFSAERTGGSVSTLTIQRTQQEDSAVYLCASSQRAGAYNEQFFGPGTRLTVL.

V gene TRBV6-5 combines with J gene TRBJ2-7; either TRBD1 or TRBD2 may fit D (5 bases each). The CDR3 runs to 11 residues. Germline CDR1 MNHEY, CDR2 SVGAGI. The V end lost 2 bases, the J end lost 10 bases, and 9 bases lay between the germline ends. CDR3 region: CASSYGTKQYF. CDR3 sequence (DNA): TGTGCCAGCAGTTACGGGACCAAACAGTACTTC.

The chain carries TRBV29-1 and TRBJ1-1, with D hard to call. In germline, CDR1 is SQVTM, CDR2 ANQGSEA. The CDR3 totals 12 residues. V lost 4 bases and J 5 bases, leaving 11 bases between the germline ends. The CDR3 loop is CSVVSLQTEAFF. DNA for the CDR3: TGCAGCGTTGTCTCCTTACAGACTGAAGCTTTCTTT.

V usage is TRBV5-1 and J usage is TRBJ2-5, with 9 bases matching TRBD1. CDR1 is SGHRS, CDR2 YFSETQ, per germline. CDR3 length: 14 residues. J gave up 1 base and V 7 bases, and 5 bases lay outside the gene matches. The CDR3, as DNA: TGCGCCAGCTCCACAGGGGGCCTCCAAGAGACCCAGTACTTC. As protein: CASSTGGLQETQYF. The full variable domain, in which reference TRBV5-1 and TRBJ2-5 provide the parts outside the CDR3, is KAGVTQTPRYLIKTRGQQVTLSCSPISGHRSVSWYQQTPGQGLQFLFEYFSETQRNKGNFPGRFSGRQFSNSRSEMNVSTLELGDSALYLCASSTGGLQETQYFGPGTRLLVL.

The chain recombines TRBV4-1 with TRBJ2-5; D not certain. The germline CDR1 and CDR2 sequences are MGHRA and YSYEKL. Trimming left V 4 bases short and J 0 bases short, with 15 bases between. The CDR3 runs 16 residues. The CDR3 here is CASSLGFISYQETQYF. The CDR3 DNA follows: TGCGCCAGCAGCCTGGGTTTTATAAGCTACCAAGAGACCCAGTACTTC.

Concerning this clonotype itself: The missing conserved phenylalanine or tryptophan at the end of this CDR3 makes a read error likely. This sequence joins TRBV4-2 and TRBJ2-1; the match to TRBD2 covers 10 bases. In germline, CDR1 is LGHNA, CDR2 YNFKEQ. The J segment lost 0 bases and the V segment lost 4 bases, leaving 3 bases of the junction unmatched. This CDR3 has 16 amino acids. The CDR3 DNA reads as TGTGCCAGCAGCCGGGAGCGGGAGGGCTCCTACAATGAGCAGTTCTTA. Translated, it gives CASSREREGSYNEQFL.